The next 9 T cell receptor beta chains were all read from a single sample in a study of T cells in Graves' hyperthyroidism and ophthalmopathy. The TCR beta CDR3 regions underwent amplification using RNA transcripts as the source. The primer set for the first-round RT-PCR of the TCR CDR3 was HTBI. TCRdb reprocessed the multiplex PCR reads with MiXCR, giving one entry per CDR3 protein. The sample yields about 570,000 distinct CDR3 sequences, around 46% seen once. Sample: peripheral blood or thyroid tissue (not recorded which). Receptor source: an adult woman with Graves' disease, either hyperthyroidism or ophthalmopathy (not recorded which).

This clonotype has just a few counts. This sequence joins TRBV20-1 and TRBJ1-1; D gene ambiguous. Germline-derived CDR1 and CDR2 are DFQATT and SNEGSKA (reference sequence). V gave up 0 bases and J gave up 10 bases, with 0 bases separating them. CDR3 length: 8 residues. This chain's CDR3 is CSAREAFF. The CDR3 nucleotides read TGCAGTGCTAGAGAAGCTTTCTTT.

The chain uses TRBV10-3 and TRBJ1-3; no clear D gene. Per the germline V gene, CDR1 is ENHRY and CDR2 is SYGVKD. The ends were cut back, 3 bases at V and 0 bases at J, with 3 bases in the middle. CDR3 length: 13 amino acids. This CDR3 reads CAISDFSGNTIYF. Written as DNA, the CDR3 is TGTGCCATCAGTGATTTCTCTGGAAACACCATATATTTT.

Remarks on this clonotype: A much larger clone differs from this one at a single base, so this may be a read error. The chain couples TRBV9 to TRBJ1-3; D remains ambiguous. Trimming stripped 4 bases from V and 0 bases from J, with 14 bases between. The CDR3 length is 16 residues. The germline V gene has CDR1 SGDLS and CDR2 YYNGEE. CDR3 loop: CASSRGLGSSGNTIYF. The CDR3 nucleotides read TGTGCCAGCAGCCGAGGCCTCGGCTCCTCTGGAAACACCATATATTTT.

This clonotype has ten or more counts. Since a much larger clone is just one base distant, this may be a read error. The V gene is TRBV10-1, the J gene TRBJ2-2, with D hard to call. The CDR3 runs to 12 residues. Germline V gene lookup returns CDR1 WNHNN and CDR2 SYGVQD (reference sequence). V gave up 5 bases and J gave up 4 bases, with 5 bases separating them. The CDR3 sequence: CASSTRTGELFF. The CDR3 coding sequence is TGCGCCAGCAGTACGCGCACCGGGGAGCTGTTTTTT.

This chain links TRBV11-2 with TRBJ2-7, with 9 bases identical to TRBD1. The length of the CDR3 is 14 residues. The V gene's germline CDR1 is SGHAT and CDR2 FQNNGV. With 2 bases clipped from V and 9 bases from J, the junction kept 8 bases outside the gene matches. This chain's CDR3 is CASSLRQGVVGQYF. CDR3 DNA sequence: TGTGCCAGCAGCTTAAGACAGGGGGTGGTTGGGCAGTACTTC.

The chain carries TRBV29-1 and TRBJ1-1, with D possibly being TRBD1 (6 bases). The CDR3 loop spans 13 amino acids. The germline V gene encodes CDR1 SQVTM and CDR2 ANQGSEA. The V end lost 5 bases, the J end lost 2 bases, and 12 bases lay between the germline ends. The DNA of the CDR3 is TGCAGCGTTTTTGGGACACTCAACACTGAAGCTTTCTTT. Its translation is CSVFGTLNTEAFF.

In this sample, this clonotype turned up many times. The chain uses TRBV7-3 and TRBJ2-5; no clear D. Trimming stripped 1 base from V and 4 bases from J, with 7 bases between. Germline values: CDR1 SGHTA, CDR2 FQGTGA. The CDR3 consists of 13 residues. In DNA form, the CDR3 reads TGTGCCAGCAGCTTAAATGTGATAGAGACCCAGTACTTC. This gives the protein CASSLNVIETQYF.

V is TRBV25-1 and J is TRBJ2-5; no definite D call. V lost 7 bases and J 5 bases, leaving 8 bases between the germline ends. Germline V gene lookup returns CDR1 MGHDK and CDR2 SYGVNS. The length of the CDR3 is 11 residues. The DNA for the CDR3 is TGTGCCAGCACTCCTGGGGAGACCCAGTACTTC. Translating gives CASTPGETQYF. Combining the CDR3 with reference TRBV25-1 and TRBJ2-5 gives the whole variable domain EADIYQTPRYLVIGTGKKITLECSQTMGHDKMYWYQQDPGMELHLIHYSYGVNSTEKGDLSSESTVSRIRTEHFPLTLESARPSHTSQYLCASTPGETQYFGPGTRLLVL.

This clonotype showed up just a few times. This chain connects TRBV12-3 or TRBV12-4 to TRBJ1-3, with D tentatively TRBD1 (6 bases). V was cut by 6 bases and J by 4 bases, with 13 bases left in between. The CDR3 loop spans 14 amino acids. The CDR3 sequence is CASSQRGVGNTIYF. The CDR3 nucleotides are TGTGCCAGCAGCCAAAGGGGGGTCGGAAACACCATATATTTT.